The clone carrying this T cell receptor beta chain came up many times. Its antigen is unknown. The data belong to a study of T-cell reconstitution after alpha-beta-depleted transplantation in children. The authors prepared the TCRbeta library with unique molecular identifiers. Each CDR3 protein gets one entry after TCRdb re-called the PCR reads with MiXCR. The table includes about 110,000 distinct CDR3 sequences, around 6.4% detected once. The germline V gene has CDR1 LNHNV and CDR2 YYDKDF (reference sequence). The CDR3 has 15 residues. Deletions cut 0 bases from V and 2 bases from J, with 7 bases between. Study-wide results and limits: T-cell numbers and diversity one year post-transplant derived largely from freshly generated T cells. Alpha-beta T cells about two months after transplant reportedly derived from several hundred expanded graft clones. In some patients, recipient T cells and intrathymic progenitors surviving conditioning explained high day-60 diversity.

The source was PBMCs, mostly from graft donor cells, collected 360 days after TCRalphabeta/CD19-depleted stem cell transplant. The clonotype comes from a male patient under 10 years old who had a stem cell transplant for acute lymphoblastic leukemia, so the T cells may come from the graft donor. This chain joins TRBV15 and TRBJ2-2; D is perhaps TRBD2 (5 bases). DNA of the CDR3: TGTGCCACCAGCAGAGAGGACTTTAACACCGGGGAGCTGTTTTTT. Its translation is CATSREDFNTGELFF.